Presented here are 21 T cell receptor beta chains from one specimen sequenced in a study of blood T cell repertoires in COVID-19 (dated by TCRdb to the early 2020s). Libraries were constructed by the immunoSEQ multiplex PCR assay. Imported from immuneACCESS, the table was reduced by TCRdb to in-frame sequences with V and J called. These copies leave out some clones; in studies compared against another copy, an unresolved V gene accounts for under half, and the cause of the remainder is not known. The sample has about 280,000 clones on record, around 85% of them singletons. Clones ranked in the top ten supply under 7% of the sample. The sample comprised PBMCs or T cells enriched from blood (not recorded which). The receptors here all came from a middle-aged woman who had recovered from COVID-19.

This clone came up once. J is TRBJ2-3 and V is TRBV10-1; D not certain. CDR3 size: 14 residues. The V end lost 3 bases, the J end lost 2 bases, and 9 bases lay between the germline ends. CDR1 and CDR2 (germline): WNHNN, SYGVQD (reference sequence). This CDR3 reads CASSDSSLTDTQYF. The DNA for the CDR3 is TGCGCCAGCAGTGACTCGAGCCTCACAGATACGCAGTATTTT.

V and J are TRBV11-2 and TRBJ2-7; D may be TRBD1 (6 bases). The CDR3 is made up of 13 amino acids. V lost 4 bases to trimming and J lost 7 bases, with 14 bases between them. Germline V gives CDR1 SGHAT, CDR2 FQNNGV. The CDR3 sequence: CASSWAGEREQYF. The CDR3 bases are TGTGCCAGCAGCTGGGCAGGGGAGAGAGAGCAGTACTTC. The full variable domain, rest sourced from reference TRBV11-2 and TRBJ2-7, is EAGVAQSPRYKIIEKRQSVAFWCNPISGHATLYWYQQILGQGPKLLIQFQNNGVVDDSQLPKDRFSAERLKGVDSTLKIQPAKLEDSAVYLCASSWAGEREQYFGPGTRLTVT.

The chain links TRBV29-1 to TRBJ2-6; no clear D gene. Germline values: CDR1 SQVTM, CDR2 ANQGSEA. Between the trimmed V and J ends, which lost 4 bases and 1 base, there was a span of 5 bases. The CDR3 is 13 amino acids. The CDR3 sequence is CSVAISGANVLTF. The CDR3 region has the DNA TGCAGCGTTGCTATTTCTGGGGCCAACGTCCTGACTTTC. The full variable domain, its missing parts supplied by reference TRBV29-1 and TRBJ2-6, is SAVISQKPSRDICQRGTSLTIQCQVDSQVTMMFWYRQQPGQSLTLIATANQGSEATYESGFVIDKFPISRPNLTFSTLTVSNMSPEDSSIYLCSVAISGANVLTFGAGSRLTVL.

Remarks on this clone: A read error is possible here, since a much larger clone lies one base away. DNA for the CDR3: TGTGCCAGCAGCGCGGGAGCGGACAATGAGCAGTTCTTC. Its protein product is CASSAGADNEQFF. V and J are TRBV7-2 and TRBJ2-1, with TRBD2 matching over 7 bases. V shed 5 bases and J 5 bases; nucleotides not matched to a gene: 3. Germline V gene data show CDR1 as SGHTA and CDR2 as FQGNSA. This CDR3 spans 13 amino acids.

This clone was observed a handful of times. V and J are TRBV7-8 and TRBJ2-5; no clear D. Trimming left V 3 bases short and J 2 bases short, with 7 bases between. CDR3 length: 13 residues. Germline V gene sequence: CDR1 SGHVS, CDR2 FQNEAQ. In DNA form, the CDR3 reads TGTGCCAGCAGCTTGTTTCTGCAAGAGACCCAGTACTTC. It specifies CASSLFLQETQYF.

The chain joins TRBV18 to TRBJ2-7; tentatively, D is TRBD2 (5 bases). The CDR3 runs 15 residues. Looked up from germline, CDR1 is KGHSH and CDR2 is LQKENI. V dropped 3 bases and J dropped 2 bases, with 14 bases sitting between them. The CDR3 DNA sequence: TGTGCCAGCTCACCGCCGGGCGGGCGGCCCTACGAGCAGTACTTC. Amino acids: CASSPPGGRPYEQYF.

J is TRBJ1-1 and V is TRBV30; tentatively, D is TRBD1 (6 bases). Germline CDR1 is GTSNPN and CDR2 is SVGIG (reference sequence). The CDR3 has 14 amino acids. Trimming left V 2 bases short and J 3 bases short, with 13 bases between. The CDR3 coding sequence is TGTGCCTGGAGTAAGGGACACTCCTACACTGAAGCTTTCTTT. It translates to CAWSKGHSYTEAFF.

This chain joins TRBV7-2 and TRBJ1-5; 7 bases line up with TRBD1. Trimming took 5 bases from V and 4 from J; bases not matched to a gene: 5. CDR3 length equals 14 residues. Per the germline V gene, CDR1 is SGHTA and CDR2 is FQGNSA. For the CDR3, the DNA is TGTGCCAGCAGCCCCTCAGGGGGGAATCAGCCCCAGCATTTT. Translated: CASSPSGGNQPQHF.

The chain couples TRBV6-5 to TRBJ1-6; no firm D call. Germline lookup yields CDR1 MNHEY and CDR2 SVGAGI. V shed 4 bases and J shed 2 bases, with 9 bases lying between them. There are 15 residues in the CDR3. The DNA for the CDR3 is TGTGCCAGCAGTTGGCGGGATCCCTATAATTCACCCCTCCACTTT. Amino acids: CASSWRDPYNSPLHF.

This clone was seen a single time. The chain employs TRBV7-9 and TRBJ2-1; no clear D gene. CDR1 is SEHNR and CDR2 is FQNEAQ in the germline V gene (reference sequence). Trimming cost V 5 bases and J 4 bases, with 6 bases left between them. The CDR3 totals 12 residues. Here the CDR3 DNA reads TGTGCCAGCAGCCCAGAATACAATGAGCAGTTCTTC. This gives the protein CASSPEYNEQFF.

The chain combines TRBV15 with TRBJ2-1, with 8 bases identical to TRBD1. CDR1 is LNHNV, CDR2 YYDKDF, per germline (reference sequence). V was pared by 6 bases and J by 4 bases, with 11 bases of the junction left unmatched. CDR3 length: 16 residues. The CDR3, as DNA: TGTGCCACCAGTGGCCCGTCGGGACAGGTTTACAATGAGCAGTTCTTC. Translated, it gives CATSGPSGQVYNEQFF.

The rearrangement links TRBV7-9 to TRBJ1-4; TRBD1 matches 12 bases. The junction had 10 bases not matched to a gene; V was cut back by 4 bases and J by 7 bases. Germline assignment: CDR1 SEHNR and CDR2 FQNEAQ (reference sequence). CDR3 length: 17 amino acids. CDR3 coding DNA: TGTGCCAGCAGCTCCGGGACAGGGGGCGGGGATGGTGAAAAACTGTTTTTT. This translates into CASSSGTGGGDGEKLFF.

The chain carries TRBV29-1 and TRBJ2-3; the match to TRBD2 covers 8 bases. This CDR3 spans 14 amino acids. From germline, CDR1 is SQVTM and CDR2 ANQGSEA. CDR3 region: CTLGTGGGTDTQYF. The CDR3 region has the DNA TGCACCCTCGGGACGGGAGGGGGCACAGATACGCAGTATTTT.

V and J are TRBV2 and TRBJ2-1; TRBD2 matches at 15 bases. The V gene end was trimmed by 3 bases and the J gene end by 8 bases; junction bases not matched to a gene: 2. From germline, CDR1 is SNHLY and CDR2 FYNNEI. The length of the CDR3 is 15 residues. In DNA form, the CDR3 reads TGTGCCAGCAGTGAGAGGACTAGCGGGGGGGATGAGCAGTTCTTC. Translated, it gives CASSERTSGGDEQFF.

This sequence joins TRBV5-4 and TRBJ2-5, with TRBD2 identical over 11 bases. Germline V CDR1 and CDR2: SGHNT, YYREEE (reference sequence). The CDR3 extends over 16 amino acids. The trim removed 4 bases at V and 6 bases at J, leaving 11 bases unmatched. In nucleotides, the CDR3 is TGTGCCAGCAGCCTTAGCGGGAGGGCCTTAAAGAAGACCCAGTACTTC. Translation: CASSLSGRALKKTQYF.

The chain recombines TRBV5-7 with TRBJ1-2, with 7 bases matching TRBD1. TRBV5-7 is sorted into the ORF group, with uncertain function. V was pared by 0 bases and J by 4 bases, with 12 bases of the junction left unmatched. This CDR3 has 17 residues. The CDR3 region is CASSLVGTGVCGYGYTF. CDR3 bases: TGTGCCAGCAGCTTGGTTGGCACAGGGGTTTGTGGCTATGGCTACACCTTC.

The CDR3 bases are TGTGCCAGCAGCCCCTTGACTAGCCAAGAGACCCAGTACTTC. This codes for CASSPLTSQETQYF. This sequence joins TRBV4-2 and TRBJ2-5; D perhaps matches TRBD2 (6 bases). The germline V gene encodes CDR1 LGHNA and CDR2 YNFKEQ. The CDR3 is made up of 14 amino acids. V lost 4 bases to trimming and J lost 1 base, with 10 bases between them.

This rearrangement joins TRBV11-2 to TRBJ2-1; maybe TRBD1 (5 bases). Germline CDR1 SGHAT, CDR2 FQNNGV. The CDR3 loop spans 13 amino acids. The V end lost 5 bases, the J end lost 8 bases, and 13 bases lay between the germline ends. CDR3 residues: CASSPSARDEQFF. The DNA for the CDR3 is TGTGCCAGCAGCCCATCGGCCAGGGATGAGCAGTTCTTC.

The CDR3 here is CASSGLSYNEQFF. The CDR3 nucleotides are TGCGCCAGCAGCGGCCTCTCCTACAATGAGCAGTTCTTC. The rearrangement uses TRBV4-1 and TRBJ2-1; the D is unclear. Trimming stripped 5 bases from V and 0 bases from J, with 5 bases between. The CDR3 contains 13 residues. From germline, CDR1 is MGHRA and CDR2 YSYEKL.

This CDR3 is CASSVSSGGGGYTF. The CDR3 nucleotides are TGTGCCAGCTCAGTATCTTCAGGGGGAGGAGGCTACACCTTC. This sequence joins TRBV18 and TRBJ1-2; 7 bases are shared with TRBD1. The V gene's germline CDR1 is KGHSH and CDR2 LQKENI. This CDR3 has 14 residues. V was clipped by 5 bases and J by 8 bases; unmatched bases: 11.

The chain joins TRBV4-1 to TRBJ2-1; D uncertain. Trimming removed 1 base at V and 15 bases at J, with 19 bases between. The CDR3 contains 14 residues. CDR1 MGHRA and CDR2 YSYEKL come from the germline V gene. CDR3 loop: CASSQVTPGLVWFF. CDR3 sequence (DNA): TGCGCCAGCAGCCAAGTAACGCCGGGTTTGGTGTGGTTCTTC.